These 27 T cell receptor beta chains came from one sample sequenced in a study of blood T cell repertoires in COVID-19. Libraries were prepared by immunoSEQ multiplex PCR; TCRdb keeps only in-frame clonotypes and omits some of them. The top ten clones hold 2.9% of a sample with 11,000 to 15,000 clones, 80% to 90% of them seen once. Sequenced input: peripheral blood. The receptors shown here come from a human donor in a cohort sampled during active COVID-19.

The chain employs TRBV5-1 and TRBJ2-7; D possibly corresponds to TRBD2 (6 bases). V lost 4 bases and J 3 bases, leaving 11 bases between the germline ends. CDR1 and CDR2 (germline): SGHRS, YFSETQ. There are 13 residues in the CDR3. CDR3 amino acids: CASSGDSYYEQYF. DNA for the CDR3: TGCGCCAGCAGCGGGGACTCCTACTACGAGCAGTACTTC. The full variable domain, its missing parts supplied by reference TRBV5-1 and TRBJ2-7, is KAGVTQTPRYLIKTRGQQVTLSCSPISGHRSVSWYQQTPGQGLQFLFEYFSETQRNKGNFPGRFSGRQFSNSRSEMNVSTLELGDSALYLCASSGDSYYEQYFGPGTRLTVT.

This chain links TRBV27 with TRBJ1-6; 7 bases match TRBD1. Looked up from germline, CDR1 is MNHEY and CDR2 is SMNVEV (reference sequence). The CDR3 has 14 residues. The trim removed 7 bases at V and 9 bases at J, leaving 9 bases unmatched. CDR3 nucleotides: TGTGCCAGCACCCTTCAGGGGGGCGGTTCACCCCTCCACTTT. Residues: CASTLQGGGSPLHF.

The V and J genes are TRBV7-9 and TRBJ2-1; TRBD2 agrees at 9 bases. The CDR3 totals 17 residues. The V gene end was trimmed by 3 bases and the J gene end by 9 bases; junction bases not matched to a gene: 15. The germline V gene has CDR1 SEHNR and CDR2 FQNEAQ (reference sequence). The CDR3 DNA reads TGTGCCAGCAGCTTTTCTTTGGGGAGCGGGGGGAACTCTGAGCAGTTCTTC. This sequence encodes CASSFSLGSGGNSEQFF.

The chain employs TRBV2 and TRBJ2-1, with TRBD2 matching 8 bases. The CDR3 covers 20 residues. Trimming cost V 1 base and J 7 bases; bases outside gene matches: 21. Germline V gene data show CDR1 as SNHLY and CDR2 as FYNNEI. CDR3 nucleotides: TGTGCCAGCAGTGAAGGGTCAATCATCCAGGAGGGCCGGGGGGGTAATGAGCAGTTCTTC. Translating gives CASSEGSIIQEGRGGNEQFF. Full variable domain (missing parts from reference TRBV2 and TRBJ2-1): EPEVTQTPSHQVTQMGQEVILRCVPISNHLYFYWYRQILGQKVEFLVSFYNNEISEKSEIFDDQFSVERPDGSNFTLKIRSTKLEDSAMYFCASSEGSIIQEGRGGNEQFFGPGTRLTVL.

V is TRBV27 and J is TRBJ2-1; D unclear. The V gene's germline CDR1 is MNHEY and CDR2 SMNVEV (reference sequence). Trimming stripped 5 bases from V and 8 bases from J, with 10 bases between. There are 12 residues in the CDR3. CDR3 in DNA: TGTGCCAGCAGTAGTCGAGTCGATGAGCAGTTCTTC. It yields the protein CASSSRVDEQFF.

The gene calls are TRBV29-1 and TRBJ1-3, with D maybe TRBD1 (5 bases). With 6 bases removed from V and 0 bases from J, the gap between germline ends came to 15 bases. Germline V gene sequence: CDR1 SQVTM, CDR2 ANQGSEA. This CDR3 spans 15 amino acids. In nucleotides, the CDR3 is TGCAGCGTCTGTGACAGTCTCAGCTCTGGAAACACCATATATTTT. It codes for CSVCDSLSSGNTIYF.

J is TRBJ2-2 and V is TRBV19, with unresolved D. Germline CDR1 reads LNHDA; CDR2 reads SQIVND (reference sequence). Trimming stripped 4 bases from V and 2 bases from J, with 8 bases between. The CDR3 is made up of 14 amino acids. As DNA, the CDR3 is TGTGCCAGTAGTAGGAACAGAAACACCGGGGAGCTGTTTTTT. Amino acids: CASSRNRNTGELFF.

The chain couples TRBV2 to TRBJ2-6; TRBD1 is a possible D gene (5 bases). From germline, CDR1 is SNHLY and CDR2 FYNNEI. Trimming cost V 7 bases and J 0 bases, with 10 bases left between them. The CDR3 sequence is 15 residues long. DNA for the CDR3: TGTGCCAGCATCGGAAGGGGCTCTGGGGCCAACGTCCTGACTTTC. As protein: CASIGRGSGANVLTF. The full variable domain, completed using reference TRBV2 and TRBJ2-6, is EPEVTQTPSHQVTQMGQEVILRCVPISNHLYFYWYRQILGQKVEFLVSFYNNEISEKSEIFDDQFSVERPDGSNFTLKIRSTKLEDSAMYFCASIGRGSGANVLTFGAGSRLTVL.

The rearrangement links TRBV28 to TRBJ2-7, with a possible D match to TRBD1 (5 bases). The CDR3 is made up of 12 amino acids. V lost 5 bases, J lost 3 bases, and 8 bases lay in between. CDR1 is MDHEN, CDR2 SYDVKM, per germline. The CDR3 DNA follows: TGTGCCAGCAGTCGCCAGGGCTACGAGCAGTACTTC. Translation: CASSRQGYEQYF. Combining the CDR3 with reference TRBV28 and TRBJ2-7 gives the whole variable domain DVKVTQSSRYLVKRTGEKVFLECVQDMDHENMFWYRQDPGLGLRLIYFSYDVKMKEKGDIPEGYSVSREKKERFSLILESASTNQTSMYLCASSRQGYEQYFGPGTRLTVT.

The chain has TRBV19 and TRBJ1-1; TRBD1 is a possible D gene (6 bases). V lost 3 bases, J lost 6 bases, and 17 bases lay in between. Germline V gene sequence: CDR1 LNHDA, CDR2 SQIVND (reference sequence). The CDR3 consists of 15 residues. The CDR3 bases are TGTGCCAGTAGTATCCGTGTTCGGGGGGCCTCTGAAGCTTTCTTT. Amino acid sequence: CASSIRVRGASEAFF.

CDR3 amino acids: CASSEISRETQYF. CDR3 nucleotide sequence: TGTGCCAGCAGTGAAATCTCACGGGAGACCCAGTACTTC. The genes are TRBV25-1 and TRBJ2-5; D unresolved. CDR1 and CDR2 from the germline V gene are MGHDK and SYGVNS. The CDR3 extends over 13 amino acids. V dropped 2 bases and J dropped 5 bases, with 9 bases sitting between them.

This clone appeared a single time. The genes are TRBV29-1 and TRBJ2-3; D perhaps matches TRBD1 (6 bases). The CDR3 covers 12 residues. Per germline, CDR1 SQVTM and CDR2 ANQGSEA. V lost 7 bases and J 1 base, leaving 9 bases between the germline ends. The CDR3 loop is CSGKGGTDTQYF. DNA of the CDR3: TGCAGCGGAAAGGGGGGCACAGATACGCAGTATTTT.

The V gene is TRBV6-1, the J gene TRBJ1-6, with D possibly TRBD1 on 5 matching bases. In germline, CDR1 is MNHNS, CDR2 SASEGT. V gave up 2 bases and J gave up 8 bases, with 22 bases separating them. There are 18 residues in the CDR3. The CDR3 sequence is CASSELMGRVVLYSPLHF. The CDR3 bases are TGTGCCAGCAGTGAACTGATGGGCAGGGTCGTTTTGTATTCACCCCTCCACTTT.

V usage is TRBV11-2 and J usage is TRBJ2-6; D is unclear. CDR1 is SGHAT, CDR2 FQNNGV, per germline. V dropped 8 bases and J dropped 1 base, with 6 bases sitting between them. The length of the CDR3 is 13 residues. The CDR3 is CASLFSGANVLTF. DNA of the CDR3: TGTGCCAGCCTGTTTTCTGGGGCCAACGTCCTGACTTTC.

In DNA, the CDR3 is TGTGCCAGCAGCGCCCAGGGAATTCTGAACACCGGGGAGCTGTTTTTT. This gives the protein CASSAQGILNTGELFF. This sequence joins TRBV7-3 and TRBJ2-2, with D possibly being TRBD1 (5 bases). The CDR3 spans 16 residues. Germline V gene data show CDR1 as SGHTA and CDR2 as FQGTGA. With 5 bases removed from V and 1 base from J, the gap between germline ends came to 14 bases.

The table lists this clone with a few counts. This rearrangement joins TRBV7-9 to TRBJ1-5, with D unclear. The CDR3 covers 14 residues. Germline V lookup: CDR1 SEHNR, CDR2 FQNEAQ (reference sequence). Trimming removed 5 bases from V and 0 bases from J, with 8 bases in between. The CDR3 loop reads CASSPSGSNQPQHF. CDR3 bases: TGTGCCAGCAGCCCTAGTGGTAGCAATCAGCCCCAGCATTTT.

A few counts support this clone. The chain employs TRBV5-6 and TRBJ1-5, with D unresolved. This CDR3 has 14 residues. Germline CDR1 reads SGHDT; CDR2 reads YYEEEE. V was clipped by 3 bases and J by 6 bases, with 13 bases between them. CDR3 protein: CASSSGQGGQPQHF. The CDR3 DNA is TGTGCCAGCAGCTCGGGCCAAGGAGGTCAGCCCCAGCATTTT.

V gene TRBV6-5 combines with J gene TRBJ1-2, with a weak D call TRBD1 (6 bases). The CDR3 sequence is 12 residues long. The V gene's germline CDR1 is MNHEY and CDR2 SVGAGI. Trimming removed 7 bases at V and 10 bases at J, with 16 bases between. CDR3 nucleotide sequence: TGTGCCAGCACCCTAGGGGGGAGGGACTACACCTTC. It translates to CASTLGGRDYTF.

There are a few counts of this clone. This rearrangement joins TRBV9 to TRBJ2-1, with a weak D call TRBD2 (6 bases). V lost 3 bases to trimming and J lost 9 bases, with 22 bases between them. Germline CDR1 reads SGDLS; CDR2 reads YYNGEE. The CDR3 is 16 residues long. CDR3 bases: TGTGCCAGCAGCGAAGGGAGGCTAGCACTGGTAGGTGAGCAGTTCTTC. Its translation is CASSEGRLALVGEQFF. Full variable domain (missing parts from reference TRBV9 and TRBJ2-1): DSGVTQTPKHLITATGQRVTLRCSPRSGDLSVYWYQQSLDQGLQFLIQYYNGEERAKGNILERFSAQQFPDLHSELNLSSLELGDSALYFCASSEGRLALVGEQFFGPGTRLTVL.

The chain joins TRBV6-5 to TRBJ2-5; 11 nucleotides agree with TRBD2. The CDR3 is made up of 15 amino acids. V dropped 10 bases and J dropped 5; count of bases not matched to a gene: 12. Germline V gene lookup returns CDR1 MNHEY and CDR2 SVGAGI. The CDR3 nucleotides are TGTGCCACGGCCCAACGACTAGCGGGAACTGAGACCCAGTACTTC. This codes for CATAQRLAGTETQYF.

CDR3 residues: CSVARGRTEAFF. CDR3 sequence (DNA): TGCAGCGTTGCCAGGGGGCGGACTGAAGCTTTCTTT. The chain has TRBV29-1 and TRBJ1-1; 8 nucleotides match TRBD1. V dropped 4 bases and J dropped 5; count of bases not matched to a gene: 3. Germline CDR1 reads SQVTM; CDR2 reads ANQGSEA. The CDR3 runs 12 residues.

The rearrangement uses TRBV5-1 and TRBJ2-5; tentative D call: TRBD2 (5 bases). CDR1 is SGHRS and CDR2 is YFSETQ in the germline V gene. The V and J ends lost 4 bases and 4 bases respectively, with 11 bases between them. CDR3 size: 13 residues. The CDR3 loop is CASSQEGGETQYF. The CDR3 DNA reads TGCGCCAGCAGCCAAGAAGGAGGAGAGACCCAGTACTTC.

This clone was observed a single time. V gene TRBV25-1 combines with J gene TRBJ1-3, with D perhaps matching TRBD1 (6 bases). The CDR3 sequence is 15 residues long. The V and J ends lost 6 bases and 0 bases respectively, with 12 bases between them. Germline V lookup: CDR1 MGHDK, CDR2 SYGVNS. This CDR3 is CASRDWTVSGNTIYF. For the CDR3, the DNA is TGTGCCAGCAGAGACTGGACAGTCTCTGGAAACACCATATATTTT.

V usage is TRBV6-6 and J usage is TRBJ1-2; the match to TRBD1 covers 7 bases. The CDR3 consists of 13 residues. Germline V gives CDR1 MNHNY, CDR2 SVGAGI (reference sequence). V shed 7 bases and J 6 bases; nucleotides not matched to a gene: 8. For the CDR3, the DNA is TGTGCCAGCACCCAACAGACAGGGCATGGCTACACCTTC. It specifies CASTQQTGHGYTF.

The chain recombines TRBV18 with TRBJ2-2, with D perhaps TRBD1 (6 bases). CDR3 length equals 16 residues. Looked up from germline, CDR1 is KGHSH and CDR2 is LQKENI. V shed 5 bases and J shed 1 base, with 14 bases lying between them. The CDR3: CASSTGNRLNTGELFF. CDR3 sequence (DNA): TGTGCCAGCTCAACAGGGAACAGGTTGAACACCGGGGAGCTGTTTTTT.

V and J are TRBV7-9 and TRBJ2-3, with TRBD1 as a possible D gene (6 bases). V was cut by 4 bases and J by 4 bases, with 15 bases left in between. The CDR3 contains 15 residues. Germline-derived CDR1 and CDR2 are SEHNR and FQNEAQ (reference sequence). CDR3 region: CASSSDSAAPDTQYF. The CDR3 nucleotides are TGTGCCAGCAGCTCGGACAGTGCAGCTCCAGATACGCAGTATTTT.

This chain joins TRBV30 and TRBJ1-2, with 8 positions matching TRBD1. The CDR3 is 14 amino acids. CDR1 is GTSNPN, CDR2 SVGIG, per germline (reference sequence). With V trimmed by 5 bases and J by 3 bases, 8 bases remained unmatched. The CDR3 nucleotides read TGTGCCTGGGTCAAGGGACAGGAATACTATGGCTACACCTTC. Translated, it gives CAWVKGQEYYGYTF.